This passage covers 13 T cell receptor beta chains from one sample sequenced in a study of primary melanoma T cells and metastatic recurrence. The protocol was immunoSEQ multiplex PCR, while the TCRdb copy is restricted to in-frame clones and leaves out a portion. This table has about 460 clones, approximately 83% appearing once. Sequenced input: melanoma tumor tissue. These receptors were collected from a human donor with melanoma.

V usage is TRBV19 and J usage is TRBJ1-6, with D hard to call. The V gene lost 5 bases and the J gene lost 9 bases, with 20 bases spanning the gap. The germline V gene has CDR1 LNHDA and CDR2 SQIVND (reference sequence). The CDR3 spans 16 residues. CDR3 sequence reads: CASSVGRTNSGSPLHF. In DNA, the CDR3 is TGTGCCAGTAGTGTCGGTCGCACGAACTCGGGTTCACCCCTCCACTTT.

This clone was seen only a few times. The CDR3 coding sequence is TGTGCCAGCAGTTACTCGAAAAACACCGGGGAGCTGTTTTTT. It specifies CASSYSKNTGELFF. The chain links TRBV6-8 to TRBJ2-2; the D is unclear. CDR1 is MNHGY, CDR2 SAAAGT, per germline. The CDR3 has 14 amino acids. Trimming left V 0 bases short and J 2 bases short, with 4 bases between.

This chain links TRBV19 with TRBJ1-4, with 9 bases matching TRBD1. V lost 5 bases and J lost 7; bases outside the gene matches: 8. The CDR3 length is 15 residues. Germline values: CDR1 LNHDA, CDR2 SQIVND (reference sequence). CDR3 loop: CASSAQGARGEKLFF. Here the CDR3 DNA reads TGTGCCAGTAGTGCACAGGGGGCGCGGGGTGAAAAACTGTTTTTT.

This chain joins TRBV6-8 and TRBJ2-1; 8 positions agree with TRBD2. Germline V gene data show CDR1 as MNHGY and CDR2 as SAAAGT. Trimming cost V 7 bases and J 6 bases; bases outside gene matches: 11. CDR3 size: 15 residues. CDR3 residues: CASNSSGGPGNEQFF. CDR3 sequence (DNA): TGTGCCAGCAATTCATCGGGGGGGCCCGGCAATGAGCAGTTCTTC.

J is TRBJ2-7 and V is TRBV5-1; unclear D gene. Germline assignment: CDR1 SGHRS and CDR2 YFSETQ. Trimming removed 0 bases at V and 3 bases at J, with 16 bases between. This CDR3 comprises 16 residues. The CDR3 protein is CASSLGLTQHVYEQYF. CDR3 nucleotides: TGCGCCAGCAGCTTGGGACTCACCCAGCACGTCTACGAGCAGTACTTC.

The chain couples TRBV23-1 to TRBJ2-1; D is unresolved. TRBV23-1 has ORF status, its function being uncertain. The CDR3 extends over 15 amino acids. V was clipped by 6 bases and J by 7 bases, with 19 bases between them. CDR3 region: CASSQEGSLGNEQFF. CDR3 coding DNA: TGCGCCAGCAGCCAAGAAGGCTCCCTGGGGAATGAGCAGTTCTTC.

The V call is TRBV2, the J call TRBJ1-3; D ambiguous. Germline V gene data show CDR1 as SNHLY and CDR2 as FYNNEI. V was cut by 8 bases and J by 0 bases, with 11 bases left in between. This CDR3 contains 14 residues. CDR3 DNA sequence: TGTGCCAGCTCTGAGCCGCGCTCTGGAAACACCATATATTTT. Translating it yields CASSEPRSGNTIYF. Full variable domain (rest looked up from reference TRBV2 and TRBJ1-3): EPEVTQTPSHQVTQMGQEVILRCVPISNHLYFYWYRQILGQKVEFLVSFYNNEISEKSEIFDDQFSVERPDGSNFTLKIRSTKLEDSAMYFCASSEPRSGNTIYFGEGSWLTVV.

This clone was counted between two and nine times. The chain has TRBV6-8 and TRBJ1-5, with 8 nucleotides matching TRBD1. Per the germline V gene, CDR1 is MNHGY and CDR2 is SAAAGT. J gave up 0 bases and V 7 bases, and 2 bases lay outside the gene matches. The length of the CDR3 is 14 residues. The CDR3: CASTDRGSNQPQHF. The CDR3 DNA sequence: TGTGCCAGCACAGACAGGGGTAGCAATCAGCCCCAGCATTTT.

This clone was picked up a small number of times. V usage is TRBV11-3 and J usage is TRBJ1-1, with 9 nucleotides matching TRBD1. V lost 8 bases and J lost 1; bases outside the gene matches: 14. Germline V gene data show CDR1 as SGHNT and CDR2 as YENEEA. This CDR3 is 17 amino acids long. CDR3 sequence: CASLDRGQGLKNTEAFF. The CDR3 bases are TGTGCCAGCTTGGATAGGGGACAGGGATTAAAGAACACTGAAGCTTTCTTT.

The V call is TRBV11-3, the J call TRBJ2-5, with a weak D call TRBD1 (5 bases). The germline CDR1 and CDR2 sequences are SGHNT and YENEEA. The CDR3 totals 16 residues. The ends were cut back, 1 base at V and 1 base at J, with 13 bases in the middle. CDR3 sequence (DNA): TGTGCCAGCAGCTTAGGTAACCAGGGTGGCCAAGAGACCCAGTACTTC. Translated, it gives CASSLGNQGGQETQYF.

J is TRBJ2-1 and V is TRBV7-4; TRBD2 agrees at 9 bases. V shed 5 bases and J 8 bases; nucleotides not matched to a gene: 13. The germline V gene encodes CDR1 SGHVT and CDR2 SQSDAQ. The CDR3 is 16 amino acids. Written as DNA, the CDR3 is TGTGCCAGCAGCACCCTGCTCGCGGGGGGGCCCCATGAGCAGTTCTTC. Residues: CASSTLLAGGPHEQFF.

The chain employs TRBV6-4 and TRBJ2-1, with D unclear. The CDR3 covers 12 residues. The V and J ends lost 5 bases and 8 bases respectively, with 10 bases between them. The V gene's germline CDR1 is MRHNA and CDR2 SNTAGT. The CDR3 nucleotides read TGTGCCAGCAGTTACCCATCGGATGAGCAGTTCTTC. Its translation is CASSYPSDEQFF.

The chain has TRBV10-1 and TRBJ2-7, with unresolved D. This CDR3 is 11 amino acids long. The germline V gene encodes CDR1 WNHNN and CDR2 SYGVQD (reference sequence). Trimming took off 3 bases at V and 5 bases at J, with 5 bases between the two ends. CDR3 DNA: TGCGCCAGCAGTGAAAGGGACGAGCAGTACTTC. Translating gives CASSERDEQYF.